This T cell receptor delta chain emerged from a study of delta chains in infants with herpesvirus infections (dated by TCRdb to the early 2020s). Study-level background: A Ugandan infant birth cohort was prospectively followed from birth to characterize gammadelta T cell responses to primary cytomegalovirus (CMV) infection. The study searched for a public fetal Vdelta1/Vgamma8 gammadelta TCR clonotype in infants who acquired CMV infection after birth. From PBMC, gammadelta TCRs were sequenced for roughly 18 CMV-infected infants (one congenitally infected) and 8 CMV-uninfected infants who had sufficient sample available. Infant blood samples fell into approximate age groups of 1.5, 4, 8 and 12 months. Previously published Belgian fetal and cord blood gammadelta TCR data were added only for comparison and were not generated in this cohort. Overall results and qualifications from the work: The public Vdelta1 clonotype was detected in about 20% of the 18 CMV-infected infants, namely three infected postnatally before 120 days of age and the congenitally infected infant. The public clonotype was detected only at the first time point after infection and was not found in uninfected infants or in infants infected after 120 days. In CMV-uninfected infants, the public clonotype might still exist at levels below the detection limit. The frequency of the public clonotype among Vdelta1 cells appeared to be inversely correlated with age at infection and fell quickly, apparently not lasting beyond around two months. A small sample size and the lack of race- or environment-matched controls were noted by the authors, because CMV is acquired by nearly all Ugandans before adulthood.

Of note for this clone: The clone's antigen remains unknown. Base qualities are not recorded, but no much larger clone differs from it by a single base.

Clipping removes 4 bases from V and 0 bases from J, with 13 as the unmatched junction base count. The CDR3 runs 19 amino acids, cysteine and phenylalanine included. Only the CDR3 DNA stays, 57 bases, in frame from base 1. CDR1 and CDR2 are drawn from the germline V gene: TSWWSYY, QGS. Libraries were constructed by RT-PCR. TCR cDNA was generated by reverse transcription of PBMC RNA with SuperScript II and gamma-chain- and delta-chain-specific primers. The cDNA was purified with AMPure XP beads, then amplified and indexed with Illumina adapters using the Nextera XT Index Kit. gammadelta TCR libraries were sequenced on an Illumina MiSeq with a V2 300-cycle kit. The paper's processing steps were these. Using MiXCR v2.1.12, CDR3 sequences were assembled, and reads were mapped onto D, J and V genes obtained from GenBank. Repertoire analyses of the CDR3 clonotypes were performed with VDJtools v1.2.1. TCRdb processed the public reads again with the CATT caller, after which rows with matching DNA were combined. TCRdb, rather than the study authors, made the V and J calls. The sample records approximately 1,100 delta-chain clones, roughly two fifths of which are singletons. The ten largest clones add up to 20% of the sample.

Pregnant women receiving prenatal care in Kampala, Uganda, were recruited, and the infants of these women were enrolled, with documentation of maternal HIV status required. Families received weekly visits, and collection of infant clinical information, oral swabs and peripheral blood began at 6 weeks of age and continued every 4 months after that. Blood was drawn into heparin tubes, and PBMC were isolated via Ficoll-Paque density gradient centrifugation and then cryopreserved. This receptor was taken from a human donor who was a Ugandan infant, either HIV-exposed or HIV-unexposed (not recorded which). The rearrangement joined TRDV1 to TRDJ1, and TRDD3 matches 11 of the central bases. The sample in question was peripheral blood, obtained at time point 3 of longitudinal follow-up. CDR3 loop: CALGVKMALLGDNTDKLIF. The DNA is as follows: TGTGCTCTTGGGGTCAAAATGGCCTTACTGGGGGATAACACCGATAAACTCATCTTT.